This T cell receptor beta chain was retrieved from a study of T cell responses to AZD1222 COVID-19 vaccine. The germline V gene encodes CDR1 LGHDT and CDR2 YNNKEL (reference sequence). The CDR3 runs to 15 residues. Deletions cut 2 bases from V and 6 bases from J, with 17 bases between. Only in-frame clones appear in the TCRdb table, and some are missing; sequencing was by immunoSEQ multiplex PCR. The data contain about 180,000 clones, more than 70% of them seen just once; the ten biggest clones take up roughly 26%. The clonotype comes from an adult who received the AZD1222 COVID-19 vaccine. The chain has TRBV3-1 (or the pseudogene TRBV3-2) and TRBJ2-7, with a possible D match to TRBD1 (6 bases). The sample consisted of peripheral blood, taken 28 days after the second AZD1222 dose. In nucleotides, the CDR3 is TGTGCCAGCAGCCAACCCACCACGCAGGGGTCCGAGCAGTACTTC. This translates into CASSQPTTQGSEQYF.